A selection of T cell receptor beta chains follows, all from one sample in a study of cytomegalovirus exposure and HLA in healthy donors. Sequencing used immunoSEQ multiplex PCR; TCRdb keeps in-frame clones, though not all of them. The sample data list about 67,000 clones. Sequenced input: PBMCs. The receptors come from a middle-aged woman in good health and CMV-seropositive. The CDR3 runs from the conserved cysteine through the conserved F or W. D genes are given only for firm matches.

TRBJ2-7 | TRBV7-8 | . | TGTGCCAGCAGCTTAGGCCGTCCAGTTTCAACCTACGAGCAGTACTTC | CASSLGRPVSTYEQYF
TRBJ1-4 | TRBV6-1 | TRBD1 | TGTGCCAGCAGGAGGGGACAGGGGGAAAAACTGTTTTTT | CASRRGQGEKLFF
TRBJ2-2 | TRBV5-1 | . | TGCGCCAGCAGCTTAGGGGGGGCCGGGGAGCTGTTTTTT | CASSLGGAGELFF
TRBJ2-7 | TRBV14 | . | TGTGCCAGCAGCCAAGGCGGGGATAGAAAGTACTTC | CASSQGGDRKYF
TRBJ1-1 | TRBV7-8 | TRBD1 | TGTGCCAGCAGCTTCTGGGACAGGGTAGGGCCTGAAGCTTTCTTT | CASSFWDRVGPEAFF
TRBJ1-1 | TRBV5-1 | . | TGCGCCAGCAGCTTGGAACAAGGGGTTAGAGACACTGAAGCTTTCTTT | CASSLEQGVRDTEAFF
TRBJ2-7 | TRBV27 | . | TGTGCCAGCAGTCTACCAGACAATTCCTACGAGCAGTACTTC | CASSLPDNSYEQYF
TRBJ2-7 | TRBV5-7 | . | TGTGCCAGCACCAAACAAAAGGGGTTCTACGGGCAGTACTTC | CASTKQKGFYGQYF
TRBJ1-3 | TRBV18 | . | TGTGCCAGCTCACCACGTCAGGGCGGAGGAAACACCATATATTTT | CASSPRQGGGNTIYF
TRBJ2-7 | TRBV7-2 | TRBD1 | TGTGCCAGCAGCTTAGGGGGACAGGGTGTATACGAGCAGTACTTC | CASSLGGQGVYEQYF
TRBJ1-6 | TRBV5-6 | . | TGTGCCAGCAGCTTTTTACAGGGAAGTTGGGATTCACCCCTCCACTTT | CASSFLQGSWDSPLHF
TRBJ2-1 | TRBV4-3 | TRBD2 | TGCGCCAGCAGCCAAGATTCAGCGGGGTCTCCGTACAATGAGCAGTTCTTC | CASSQDSAGSPYNEQFF
TRBJ2-7 | TRBV12-2 | . | TGTGCAAGTCGCCAGAGACTGCAGTACTCCTACGAGCAGTACTTC | CASRQRLQYSYEQYF
TRBJ2-1 | TRBV5-1 | . | TGCGCCAGCAGCTTGGCGGTCAATGAGCAGTTCTTC | CASSLAVNEQFF
TRBJ2-7 | TRBV27 | TRBD1 | TGTGCCAGCAGACTTGTTGGGACAGGGGGCGAGCAGTACTTC | CASRLVGTGGEQYF
TRBJ2-5 | TRBV7-8 | TRBD1 | TGTGCCAGCAGCCTACCCACAGGGGGCGCGTGGCAAGAGACCCAGTACTTC | CASSLPTGGAWQETQYF
TRBJ1-6 | TRBV13 | . | TGTGCCAGCAGCTCCACTGATTCACCCCTCCACTTT | CASSSTDSPLHF
TRBJ2-1 | TRBV5-1 | TRBD2 | TGCGCCAGCAGCTACTCCGGGACTAAAACCTACAATGAGCAGTTCTTC | CASSYSGTKTYNEQFF
TRBJ2-5 | TRBV5-1 | TRBD2 | TGCGCCAGCCACCCCTCGCTAGCGGGAGGCAACCCTCAAGAGACCCAGTACTTC | CASHPSLAGGNPQETQYF
TRBJ1-2 | TRBV5-6 | TRBD1 | TGTGCCAGCAACGACCCGGGACAGGGGGCAATGAATGGCTACACCTTC | CASNDPGQGAMNGYTF
TRBJ1-1 | TRBV30 | TRBD1 | TGTGCCTGGAGTGCCTTTGACAGGGGTGAAGCTTTCTTT | CAWSAFDRGEAFF
TRBJ2-7 | TRBV6-5 | . | TGTGCCAGCAGCCGACTATCTAACGAGCAGTACTTC | CASSRLSNEQYF
TRBJ1-1 | TRBV6-5 | . | TGTGCCACTCAGCCGGGTTTAGGCACTGAAGCTTTCTTT | CATQPGLGTEAFF
TRBJ1-2 | TRBV4-2 | . | TGTGCCAGCAGCCGATTATCACCGGAGGGGCGCGGTGGCTACACCTTC | CASSRLSPEGRGGYTF
TRBJ1-6 | TRBV7-8 | TRBD1 | TGTGCCAGCAGCTGGAGAAGGACAGGGGTGAATTCACCCCTCCACTTT | CASSWRRTGVNSPLHF
TRBJ2-1 | TRBV9 | . | TGTGCCAGCAGCGTAGGGCTTCAGGATGAGCAGTTCTTC | CASSVGLQDEQFF
TRBJ2-1 | TRBV4-2 | . | TGTGCCAGCAGCCAAGTCCCTCGAGGCGGCAATGAGCAGTTCTTC | CASSQVPRGGNEQFF
TRBJ2-5 | TRBV7-2 | . | TGTGCCAGCAGCGGGCGACTAGTAGAGACCCAGTACTTC | CASSGRLVETQYF